One and the same sample provided the 25 T cell receptor beta chains below, sequenced in a study of Graves' ophthalmopathy and Graves' hyperthyroidism. RNA transcripts yielded amplified TCR beta CDR3 regions. Amplification began with first-round RT-PCR using HTBI primers, then second-round multiplex PCR was performed. TCRdb ran MiXCR on the multiplex PCR reads and lists one entry per CDR3 protein. This repertoire shows under 350,000 distinct CDR3 sequences, roughly 16% found once; its top ten account for 10% to 15%. Sequenced material: peripheral blood. The receptors originated from an adult man with Graves' ophthalmopathy.

This clonotype was found many times. A junction boundary mismatches the germline segment, possibly from a read error. DNA of the CDR3: TGCGGCGGAGGGAGGTCTGGGGCCAACGTCCTGACTTTC. Its translation: CGGGRSGANVLTF. The chain uses TRBV6-2 or TRBV6-3 and TRBJ2-6; weak D call: TRBD2 (6 bases). CDR1 is MNHEY and CDR2 is SVGEGT in the germline V gene. The CDR3 is made up of 13 amino acids.

This clonotype was counted many times. The CDR3 reads CASSEPDREPFTGELFF. The CDR3 nucleotides read TGTGCCAGCAGCGAACCGGACAGGGAACCCTTTACGGGGGAGCTGTTTTTT. The V gene is TRBV11-1, the J gene TRBJ2-2; 8 nucleotides line up with TRBD1. The CDR3 length is 17 residues. V lost 5 bases, J lost 8 bases, and 16 bases stayed unmatched. Germline values: CDR1 SGHAT, CDR2 FQDESV (reference sequence).

This clonotype was seen ten or more times. The chain couples TRBV6-2 or TRBV6-3 to TRBJ2-7; D is ambiguous. The germline V and J ends were trimmed by 7 bases and 3 bases, with 19 bases remaining between them. The CDR3 is made up of 15 amino acids. Per the germline V gene, CDR1 is MNHEY and CDR2 is SVGEGT. Written as DNA, the CDR3 is TGTGCCAGCATGACGGGTCGCGGTTTCAGCTACGAGCAGTACTTC. As protein: CASMTGRGFSYEQYF.

At least ten counts were recorded for this clonotype. This chain connects TRBV19 to TRBJ2-7; weak D call: TRBD2 (5 bases). Germline V gene sequence: CDR1 LNHDA, CDR2 SQIVND (reference sequence). This CDR3 spans 16 amino acids. V gave up 3 bases and J gave up 4 bases, with 19 bases separating them. The CDR3 here is CASSIALWTGIYEQYF. As DNA, the CDR3 is TGTGCCAGTAGTATTGCCCTCTGGACTGGCATATACGAGCAGTACTTC.

This clonotype was counted between two and nine times. The chain employs TRBV28 and TRBJ1-2; TRBD1 is a possible D gene (5 bases). With 6 bases removed from V and 7 bases from J, the gap between germline ends came to 15 bases. The CDR3 runs to 13 residues. Germline lookup yields CDR1 MDHEN and CDR2 SYDVKM. CDR3 in DNA: TGTGCCAGCAGCAAGCAGGGTGTTCGTGGCTACACCTTC. This sequence encodes CASSKQGVRGYTF.

The rearrangement uses TRBV6-1 and TRBJ2-7; tentative D call: TRBD2 (5 bases). Germline V gene lookup returns CDR1 MNHNS and CDR2 SASEGT. The CDR3 spans 13 residues. V lost 6 bases, J lost 9 bases, and 18 bases lay in between. The CDR3 here is CASSPIEAARQYF. In DNA, the CDR3 is TGTGCCAGCAGCCCCATTGAAGCGGCTCGGCAGTACTTC.

This clonotype turned up a few times. The chain carries TRBV5-1 and TRBJ2-7; maybe TRBD1 (7 bases). With 7 bases removed from V and 5 bases from J, the gap between germline ends came to 19 bases. The CDR3 has 14 amino acids. CDR1 and CDR2 from the germline V gene are SGHRS and YFSETQ. The CDR3 DNA reads TGCGCCAGCGCGGGGACAGCTCCCGAAGACGAGCAGTACTTC. Translated, it gives CASAGTAPEDEQYF.

The V call is TRBV19, the J call TRBJ1-1; D not certain. Germline V gene sequence: CDR1 LNHDA, CDR2 SQIVND (reference sequence). The V end lost 6 bases, the J end lost 2 bases, and 10 bases lay between the germline ends. The CDR3 is made up of 13 amino acids. CDR3 sequence: CASRLSSNTEAFF. The CDR3 bases are TGTGCCAGTAGGCTTTCCAGTAACACTGAAGCTTTCTTT.

Concerning this clonotype: This may come from a read error, since a much larger clone is one base off. The CDR3 end shows no conserved phenylalanine or tryptophan, and so a read error is likely. The genes are TRBV7-2 and TRBJ2-7; D unclear. CDR1 is SGHTA, CDR2 FQGNSA, per germline. CDR3 size: 12 residues. V shed 3 bases and J shed 6 bases, with 9 bases lying between them. CDR3 nucleotide sequence: TGTGCCAGCAGCTTTCCCTATGGCGAGCAGTACTTG. As protein: CASSFPYGEQYL.

Ten or more counts support this clonotype. The rearrangement links TRBV12-3 or TRBV12-4 to TRBJ2-5; 12 positions match TRBD2. J was trimmed by 1 base and V by 1 base; bases with no gene match: 4. The CDR3 is 17 residues long. CDR3 region: CASSLGTSGILQETQYF. The CDR3 coding sequence is TGTGCCAGCAGTTTAGGGACTAGCGGGATCCTCCAAGAGACCCAGTACTTC.

This clonotype was observed at least ten times. The chain uses TRBV5-1 and TRBJ2-7; D is perhaps TRBD2 (7 bases). Germline V gives CDR1 SGHRS, CDR2 YFSETQ. Trimming pared 1 base from V and 4 bases from J, leaving 30 bases between. The CDR3 totals 20 residues. The CDR3 coding sequence is TGCGCCAGCAGCTTGTGGGGGGGCTTGAAGTCGGGCGGCCACTCTTACGAGCAGTACTTC. Amino acid sequence: CASSLWGGLKSGGHSYEQYF.

The chain recombines TRBV12-3 or TRBV12-4 with TRBJ1-1; TRBD1 is a possible D gene (5 bases). There are 17 residues in the CDR3. Trimming stripped 5 bases from V and 0 bases from J, with 19 bases between. This chain's CDR3 is CASSPDRGGTMNTEAFF. CDR3 DNA: TGTGCCAGCAGTCCGGATCGAGGTGGGACGATGAACACTGAAGCTTTCTTT.

This clonotype was recorded many times. This chain links TRBV12-3 or TRBV12-4 with TRBJ1-3, with 7 bases lining up with TRBD1. Unmatched junction bases numbered 11, after V lost 5 bases and J lost 7 bases. CDR3 length equals 15 residues. CDR3 coding DNA: TGTGCCAGCAGTCAACAGGGGATGAGGGGGAACACCATATATTTT. This codes for CASSQQGMRGNTIYF.

This chain links TRBV6-1 with TRBJ2-7; 12 bases map to TRBD2. J lost 5 bases, V lost 8 bases, and 10 bases had no gene match. Germline values: CDR1 MNHNS, CDR2 SASEGT. The CDR3 covers 15 residues. The CDR3 nucleotides are TGTGCCAGCGGGCGACTAGCGGGGGCAAGAAACGAGCAGTACTTC. As protein: CASGRLAGARNEQYF.

This clonotype has only a few counts. The rearrangement uses TRBV12-3 or TRBV12-4 and TRBJ1-2; 7 bases are shared with TRBD1. The CDR3 length is 14 residues. V dropped 3 bases and J dropped 4; count of bases not matched to a gene: 5. CDR3 bases: TGTGCCAGCAGTTTTGTGCAGGGGGTCTATGGCTACACCTTC. Translating gives CASSFVQGVYGYTF.

V is TRBV5-1 and J is TRBJ2-7; TRBD2 might be the D (5 bases). The CDR3 extends over 14 amino acids. CDR1 is SGHRS and CDR2 is YFSETQ in the germline V gene. Trimming cost V 1 base and J 1 base, with 9 bases left between them. Here the CDR3 reads CASSLRRGSYEQYF. The CDR3 nucleotides are TGCGCCAGCAGCTTGCGACGGGGTTCCTACGAGCAGTACTTC.

In its sample, this clonotype was seen many times. The rearrangement joins TRBV12-3 or TRBV12-4 to TRBJ2-7, with 8 bases lining up with TRBD2. The V segment lost 5 bases and the J segment 0 bases; nucleotides outside the gene matches: 6. CDR3 length equals 15 residues. The CDR3 protein is CASSPHSGISYEQYF. CDR3 in DNA: TGTGCCAGCAGTCCCCATAGCGGGATCTCCTACGAGCAGTACTTC.

This clonotype was picked up many times. The chain employs TRBV4-1 and TRBJ2-5; 9 nucleotides agree with TRBD2. Looked up from germline, CDR1 is MGHRA and CDR2 is YSYEKL. V shed 1 base and J 7 bases; nucleotides not matched to a gene: 7. The length of the CDR3 is 15 residues. Written as DNA, the CDR3 is TGCGCCAGCAGCCAAGTCCCTGCGGGAGGGGGGACCCAGTACTTC. Protein: CASSQVPAGGGTQYF.

This clonotype was counted ten times or more. This chain connects TRBV7-9 to TRBJ1-1, with D perhaps matching TRBD1 (5 bases). The CDR3 totals 15 residues. V gave up 5 bases and J gave up 0 bases, with 13 bases separating them. The germline gives CDR1 SEHNR, CDR2 FQNEAQ (reference sequence). CDR3 sequence reads: CASSASGGVNTEAFF. CDR3 nucleotide sequence: TGTGCCAGCAGCGCGTCGGGGGGAGTGAACACTGAAGCTTTCTTT. Complete variable domain (other parts from reference TRBV7-9 and TRBJ1-1): DTGVSQNPRHKITKRGQNVTFRCDPISEHNRLYWYRQTLGQGPEFLTYFQNEAQLEKSRLLSDRFSAERPKGSFSTLEIQRTEQGDSAMYLCASSASGGVNTEAFFGQGTRLTVV.

This clonotype was recorded many times. The gene calls are TRBV5-1 and TRBJ1-2; no clear D. CDR3 size: 14 residues. V lost 1 base to trimming and J lost 3 bases, with 10 bases between them. The germline V gene encodes CDR1 SGHRS and CDR2 YFSETQ. The CDR3 sequence is CASSLLGNDYGYTF. CDR3 DNA: TGCGCCAGCAGCTTGCTGGGGAACGACTATGGCTACACCTTC.

This clonotype was seen many times. The J gene is TRBJ1-5, the V gene TRBV13; D unclear. CDR3 length: 12 residues. Germline-derived CDR1 and CDR2 are PRHDT and FYEKMQ (reference sequence). V gave up 3 bases and J gave up 6 bases, with 6 bases separating them. The CDR3 loop is CASSFEGQPQHF. As DNA, the CDR3 is TGTGCCAGCAGCTTCGAGGGTCAGCCCCAGCATTTT.

This clonotype has a count of ten or more. V gene TRBV30 combines with J gene TRBJ1-1; 7 nucleotides align to TRBD1. Losses at the gene ends were 3 bases for V and 6 bases for J; bases not matched to a gene: 7. The CDR3 contains 13 residues. CDR1 GTSNPN and CDR2 SVGIG come from the germline V gene (reference sequence). CDR3 DNA sequence: TGTGCCTGGAGGCGACAGGGAGGATCTGAAGCTTTCTTT. Amino acids: CAWRRQGGSEAFF.

Regarding this clonotype: It may be a read error: a sequence one base away is much more abundant. The chain has TRBV27 and TRBJ2-2, with 7 positions matching TRBD1. CDR3 length equals 17 residues. The V gene end was trimmed by 5 bases and the J gene end by 7 bases; junction bases not matched to a gene: 16. CDR1 is MNHEY, CDR2 SMNVEV, per germline (reference sequence). CDR3 in amino acids: CASSLFSTGSGGGELFF. CDR3 sequence (DNA): TGTGCCAGCAGTCTCTTTTCGACAGGGTCCGGAGGCGGGGAGCTGTTTTTT.

This sequence joins TRBV29-1 and TRBJ1-1, with D possibly TRBD1 on 6 matching bases. Deletions cut 4 bases from V and 2 bases from J, with 8 bases between. The CDR3 has 12 amino acids. Germline V gene data show CDR1 as SQVTM and CDR2 as ANQGSEA. CDR3: CSVGTDNTEAFF. The CDR3 nucleotides read TGCAGCGTTGGGACAGATAACACTGAAGCTTTCTTT.

This clonotype came up many times. V gene TRBV29-1 combines with J gene TRBJ1-1; tentatively, D is TRBD1 (6 bases). The CDR3 runs 11 residues. V lost 4 bases to trimming and J lost 7 bases, with 10 bases between them. Germline V gives CDR1 SQVTM, CDR2 ANQGSEA. CDR3: CSVVGQIEAFF. The CDR3 coding sequence is TGCAGCGTTGTCGGACAGATTGAAGCTTTCTTT.